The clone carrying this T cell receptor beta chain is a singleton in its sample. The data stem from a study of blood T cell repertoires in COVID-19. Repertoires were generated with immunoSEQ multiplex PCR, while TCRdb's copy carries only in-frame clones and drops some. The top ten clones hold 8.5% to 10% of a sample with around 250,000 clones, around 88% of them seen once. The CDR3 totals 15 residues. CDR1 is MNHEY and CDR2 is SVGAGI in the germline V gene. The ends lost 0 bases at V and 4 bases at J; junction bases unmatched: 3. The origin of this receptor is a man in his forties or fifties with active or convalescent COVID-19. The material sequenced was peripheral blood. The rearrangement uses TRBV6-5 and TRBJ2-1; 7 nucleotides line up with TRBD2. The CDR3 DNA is TGTGCCAGCAGTTACTCGGCGGGGGATTACAATGAGCAGTTCTTC. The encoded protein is CASSYSAGDYNEQFF.